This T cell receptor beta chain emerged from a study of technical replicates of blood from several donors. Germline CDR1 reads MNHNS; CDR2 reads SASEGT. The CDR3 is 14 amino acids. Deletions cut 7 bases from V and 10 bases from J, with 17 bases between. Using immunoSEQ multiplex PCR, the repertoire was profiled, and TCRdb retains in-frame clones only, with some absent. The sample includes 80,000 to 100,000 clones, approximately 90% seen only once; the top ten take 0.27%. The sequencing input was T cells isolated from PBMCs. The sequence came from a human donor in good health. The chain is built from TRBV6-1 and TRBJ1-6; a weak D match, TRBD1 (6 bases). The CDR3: CASTISGTLSPLHF. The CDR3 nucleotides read TGTGCCAGCACCATATCCGGGACATTGTCACCCCTCCACTTT.